Listed here is a single T cell receptor beta chain. What it binds is not known. Germline V gene data show CDR1 as KGHSH and CDR2 as LQKENI. V was pared by 2 bases and J by 0 bases, with 4 bases of the junction left unmatched. This CDR3 is built from 17 residues. The sample is drawn from a study of cytomegalovirus exposure and HLA in healthy donors. Study-wide findings and caveats: The study listed some 160 cytomegalovirus-associated TCR beta chains. Most TCR sequences were uncommon, yet certain public TCRs appeared in many donors. Per published reports, the classifier diagnosed cytomegalovirus status with high specificity and sensitivity.

The table came from immunoSEQ multiplex PCR; TCRdb's copy has only in-frame clones and leaves some out. The sample carries more than 95,000 clones, around 94% recorded once. The receptor comes from a woman under 30 in good health and CMV-seronegative. The chain uses TRBV18 and TRBJ2-6, with 7 nucleotides matching TRBD1. The specimen was PBMCs. CDR3 sequence reads: CASSPWDSSSGANVLTF. The CDR3 bases are TGTGCCAGCTCACCATGGGACAGTTCCTCTGGGGCCAACGTCCTGACTTTC.